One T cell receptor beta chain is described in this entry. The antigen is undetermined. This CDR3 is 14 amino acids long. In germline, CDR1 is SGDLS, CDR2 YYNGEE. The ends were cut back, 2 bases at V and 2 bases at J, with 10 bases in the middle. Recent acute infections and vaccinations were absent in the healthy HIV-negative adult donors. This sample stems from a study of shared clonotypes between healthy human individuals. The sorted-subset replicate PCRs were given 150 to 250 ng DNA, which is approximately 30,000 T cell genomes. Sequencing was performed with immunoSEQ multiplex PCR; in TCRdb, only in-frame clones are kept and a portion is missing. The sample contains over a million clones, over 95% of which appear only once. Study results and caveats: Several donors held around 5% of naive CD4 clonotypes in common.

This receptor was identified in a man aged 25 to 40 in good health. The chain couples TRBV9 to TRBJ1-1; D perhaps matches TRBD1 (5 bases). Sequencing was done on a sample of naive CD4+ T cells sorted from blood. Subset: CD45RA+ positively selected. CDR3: CASSVRGANTEAFF. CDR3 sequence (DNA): TGTGCCAGCAGCGTTCGTGGGGCAAACACTGAAGCTTTCTTT.